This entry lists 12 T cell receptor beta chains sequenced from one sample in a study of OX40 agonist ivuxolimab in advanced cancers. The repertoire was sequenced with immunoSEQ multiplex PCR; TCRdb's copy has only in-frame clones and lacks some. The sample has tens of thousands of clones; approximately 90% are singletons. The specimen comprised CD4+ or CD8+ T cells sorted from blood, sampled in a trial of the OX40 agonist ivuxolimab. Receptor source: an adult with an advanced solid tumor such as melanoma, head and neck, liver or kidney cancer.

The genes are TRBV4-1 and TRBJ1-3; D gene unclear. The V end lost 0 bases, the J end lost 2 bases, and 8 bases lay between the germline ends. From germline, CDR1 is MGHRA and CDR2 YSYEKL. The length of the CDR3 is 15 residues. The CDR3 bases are TGCGCCAGCAGCCAAGATCCCAGGACTGGAAACACCATATATTTT. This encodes CASSQDPRTGNTIYF.

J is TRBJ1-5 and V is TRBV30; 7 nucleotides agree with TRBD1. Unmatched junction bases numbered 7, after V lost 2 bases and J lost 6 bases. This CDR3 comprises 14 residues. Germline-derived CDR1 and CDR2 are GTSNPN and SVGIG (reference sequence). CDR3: CAWSFVGGLQPQHF. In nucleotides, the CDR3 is TGTGCCTGGAGTTTCGTAGGGGGCCTTCAGCCCCAGCATTTT.

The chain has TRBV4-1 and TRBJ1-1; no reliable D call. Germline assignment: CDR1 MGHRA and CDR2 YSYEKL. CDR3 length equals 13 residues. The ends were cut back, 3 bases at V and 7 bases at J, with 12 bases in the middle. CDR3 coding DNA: TGCGCCAGCAGCCAGTTCGTTCTGGGTGAAGCTTTCTTT. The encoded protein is CASSQFVLGEAFF.

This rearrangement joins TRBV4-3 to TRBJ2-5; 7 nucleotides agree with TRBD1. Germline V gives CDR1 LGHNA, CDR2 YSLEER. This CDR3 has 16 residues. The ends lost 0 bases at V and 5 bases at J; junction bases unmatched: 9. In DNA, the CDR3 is TGCGCCAGCAGCCAAGAGGGACAGCTTGGGGCTGAGACCCAGTACTTC. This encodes CASSQEGQLGAETQYF.

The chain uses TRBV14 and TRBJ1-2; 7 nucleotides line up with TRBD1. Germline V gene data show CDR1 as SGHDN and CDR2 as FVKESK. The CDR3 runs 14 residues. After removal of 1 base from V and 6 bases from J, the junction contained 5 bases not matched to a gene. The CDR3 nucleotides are TGTGCCAGCAGCCAAGGTGGAGGGGGCGATGGCTACACCTTC. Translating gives CASSQGGGGDGYTF.

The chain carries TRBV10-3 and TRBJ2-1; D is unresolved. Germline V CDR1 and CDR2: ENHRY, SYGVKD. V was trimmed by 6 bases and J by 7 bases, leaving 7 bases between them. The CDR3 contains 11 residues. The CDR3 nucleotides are TGTGCCATCAGAACCGGGAATGAGCAGTTCTTC. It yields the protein CAIRTGNEQFF.

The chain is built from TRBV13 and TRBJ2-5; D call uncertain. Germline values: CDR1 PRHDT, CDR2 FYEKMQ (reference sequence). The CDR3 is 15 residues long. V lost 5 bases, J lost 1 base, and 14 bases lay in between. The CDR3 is CASSLSMVIQETQYF. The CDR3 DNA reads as TGTGCCAGCAGCCTGAGCATGGTCATCCAAGAGACCCAGTACTTC.

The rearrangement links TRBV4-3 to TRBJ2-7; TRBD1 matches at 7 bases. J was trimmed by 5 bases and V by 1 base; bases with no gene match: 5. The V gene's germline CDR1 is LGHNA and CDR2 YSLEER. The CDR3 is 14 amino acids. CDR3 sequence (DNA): TGCGCCAGCAGCCAAGTTGGACAGGCCCACGAGCAGTACTTC. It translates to CASSQVGQAHEQYF.

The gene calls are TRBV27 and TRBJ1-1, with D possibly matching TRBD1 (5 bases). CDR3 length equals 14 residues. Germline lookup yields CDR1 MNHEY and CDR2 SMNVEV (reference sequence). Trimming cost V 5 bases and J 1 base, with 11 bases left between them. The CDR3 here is CASSPGTQNTEAFF. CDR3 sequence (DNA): TGTGCCAGCAGTCCAGGGACTCAGAACACTGAAGCTTTCTTT.

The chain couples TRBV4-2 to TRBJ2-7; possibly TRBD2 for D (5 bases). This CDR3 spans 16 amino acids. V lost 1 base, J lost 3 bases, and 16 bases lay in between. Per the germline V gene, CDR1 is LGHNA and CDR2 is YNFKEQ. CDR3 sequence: CASSQGGIPVVYEQYF. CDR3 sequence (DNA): TGTGCCAGCAGCCAAGGAGGGATTCCGGTAGTCTACGAGCAGTACTTC.

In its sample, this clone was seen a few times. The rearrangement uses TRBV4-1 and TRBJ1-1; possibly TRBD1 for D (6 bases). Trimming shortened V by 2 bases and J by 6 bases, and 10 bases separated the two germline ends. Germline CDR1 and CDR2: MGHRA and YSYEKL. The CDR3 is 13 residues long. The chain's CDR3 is CASSQLQGSEAFF. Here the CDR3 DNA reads TGCGCCAGCAGCCAACTACAGGGCTCTGAAGCTTTCTTT.

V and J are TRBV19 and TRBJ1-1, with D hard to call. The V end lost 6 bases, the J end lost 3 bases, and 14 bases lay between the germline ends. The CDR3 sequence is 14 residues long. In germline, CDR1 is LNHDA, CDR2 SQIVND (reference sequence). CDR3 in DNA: TGTGCCAGTAGGTTAGATCCAGGCGACACTGAAGCTTTCTTT. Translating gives CASRLDPGDTEAFF. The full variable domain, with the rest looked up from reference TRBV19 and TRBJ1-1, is DGGITQSPKYLFRKEGQNVTLSCEQNLNHDAMYWYRQDPGQGLRLIYYSQIVNDFQKGDIAEGYSVSREKKESFPLTVTSAQKNPTAFYLCASRLDPGDTEAFFGQGTRLTVV.